The TCR beta chain under discussion was sequenced for a study of early T cells in non-severe SARS-CoV-2 infection. In TCRdb, the 5' RACE reads were re-called with MiXCR into one record per CDR3 protein. The data show fewer than 110,000 distinct CDR3 sequences, 11% seen once. Germline loops: CDR1 DFQATT, CDR2 SNEGSKA (reference sequence). V dropped 6 bases and J dropped 10 bases, with 16 bases sitting between them. The CDR3 has 11 residues. The sequencing sample was made of whole blood. V usage is TRBV20-1 and J usage is TRBJ2-7; D unresolved. The TCR originated in an adult who was a healthcare worker with PCR-confirmed SARS-CoV-2 infection or an uninfected control (not recorded which). This CDR3 is CSARDPSGQYF. For the CDR3, the DNA is TGCAGTGCCCGAGACCCCTCTGGTCAGTACTTC.